Below, 17 T cell receptor beta chains from the same sample are listed, as sequenced in a study of cytomegalovirus exposure and HLA in healthy donors. Amplification used 60 Vbeta primers and 13 Jbeta primers. This table comes from immunoSEQ multiplex PCR, and its TCRdb copy is limited to in-frame clones, with some not included. Of approximately 150,000 clones listed, about two thirds are singletons. Sequencing was done on a sample of PBMCs. The source is a man aged 25-45 years in good health and CMV-seropositive.

The CDR3 loop is CASSQDVADDYEQYF. The CDR3 DNA sequence: TGTGCCAGCAGCCAAGACGTAGCGGATGATTACGAGCAGTACTTC. V usage is TRBV4-2 and J usage is TRBJ2-7, with D maybe TRBD2 (6 bases). The germline CDR1 and CDR2 sequences are LGHNA and YNFKEQ. Trimming shortened V by 0 bases and J by 4 bases, and 13 bases separated the two germline ends. The CDR3 covers 15 residues.

V usage is TRBV6-5 and J usage is TRBJ1-3; D is uncertain. The germline gives CDR1 MNHEY, CDR2 SVGAGI. V lost 0 bases and J lost 0, with 9 bases in between. This CDR3 is 16 amino acids long. The CDR3 is CASSYSTADSGNTIYF. The DNA for the CDR3 is TGTGCCAGCAGTTACTCGACTGCCGACTCTGGAAACACCATATATTTT.

The chain combines TRBV28 with TRBJ2-2; no definite D call. There are 13 residues in the CDR3. Germline CDR1 MDHEN, CDR2 SYDVKM. Trimming pared 6 bases from V and 1 base from J, leaving 6 bases between. CDR3 DNA sequence: TGTGCCAGCAGGTCACAGAACACCGGGGAGCTGTTTTTT. Amino acid sequence: CASRSQNTGELFF.

This chain joins TRBV30 and TRBJ2-1; TRBD1 might be the D (5 bases). The V and J ends lost 0 bases and 6 bases respectively, with 12 bases between them. The CDR3 has 14 amino acids. Germline CDR1 and CDR2: GTSNPN and SVGIG (reference sequence). This CDR3 reads CAWSVGQGGNEQFF. The CDR3 coding sequence is TGTGCCTGGAGTGTGGGGCAGGGTGGCAATGAGCAGTTCTTC.

This sequence joins TRBV27 and TRBJ1-1, with D maybe TRBD1 (5 bases). V lost 1 base and J lost 1, with 7 bases in between. Looked up from germline, CDR1 is MNHEY and CDR2 is SMNVEV (reference sequence). The CDR3 covers 14 residues. CDR3 sequence: CASSLLTGNTEAFF. As DNA, the CDR3 is TGTGCCAGCAGTTTATTAACAGGGAACACTGAAGCTTTCTTT.

The chain uses TRBV30 and TRBJ2-7; 7 bases map to TRBD2. CDR1 and CDR2 (germline): GTSNPN, SVGIG (reference sequence). The CDR3 consists of 16 residues. V was clipped by 0 bases and J by 3 bases; unmatched bases: 11. The CDR3 here is CAWSVRVPGGSYEQYF. CDR3 DNA: TGTGCCTGGAGTGTACGAGTCCCGGGAGGTAGCTACGAGCAGTACTTC. The full variable domain, with the rest looked up from reference TRBV30 and TRBJ2-7, is SQTIHQWPATLVQPVGSPLSLECTVEGTSNPNLYWYRQAAGRGLQLLFYSVGIGQISSEVPQNLSASRPQDRQFILSSKKLLLSDSGFYLCAWSVRVPGGSYEQYFGPGTRLTVT.

The CDR3 loop reads CASSLGTSGRADTQYF. The CDR3 DNA reads as TGCGCCAGCAGCTTGGGGACTAGCGGGAGGGCAGATACGCAGTATTTT. The chain joins TRBV5-1 to TRBJ2-3, with 15 bases fitting TRBD2. The junction had 0 bases not matched to a gene; V was cut back by 0 bases and J by 4 bases. Germline V gene sequence: CDR1 SGHRS, CDR2 YFSETQ. The CDR3 length is 16 residues.

The V call is TRBV7-9, the J call TRBJ2-7, with TRBD2 matching over 10 bases. Trimming at V came to 4 bases and at J to 0 bases, leaving 6 bases not matched to a gene. The CDR3 is 16 residues long. CDR1 SEHNR and CDR2 FQNEAQ come from the germline V gene (reference sequence). CDR3 sequence (DNA): TGTGCCAGCAGCTCCTGGGGACTAGCGTTCTCCTACGAGCAGTACTTC. It is translated as CASSSWGLAFSYEQYF. Using reference TRBV7-9 and TRBJ2-7 for the parts outside the CDR3, the full variable domain is DTGVSQNPRHKITKRGQNVTFRCDPISEHNRLYWYRQTLGQGPEFLTYFQNEAQLEKSRLLSDRFSAERPKGSFSTLEIQRTEQGDSAMYLCASSSWGLAFSYEQYFGPGTRLTVT.

The V gene is TRBV5-5, the J gene TRBJ1-1, with D unclear. Germline CDR1 SGHKS, CDR2 YYEKEE (reference sequence). Trimming shortened V by 1 base and J by 3 bases, and 13 bases separated the two germline ends. The CDR3 spans 15 residues. DNA of the CDR3: TGTGCCAGCAGCTTGCGTCCGGGTATGGACACTGAAGCTTTCTTT. It is translated as CASSLRPGMDTEAFF.

The rearrangement uses TRBV7-6 and TRBJ2-7; 7 positions match TRBD2. V was pared by 4 bases and J by 5 bases, with 5 bases of the junction left unmatched. Germline CDR1 reads SGHVS; CDR2 reads FNYEAQ. The CDR3 runs 13 residues. For the CDR3, the DNA is TGTGCCAGCAGCTGGGAGGGAGTCGACGAGCAGTACTTC. Translated, it gives CASSWEGVDEQYF.

The chain joins TRBV30 to TRBJ2-5; 11 bases agree with TRBD2. This CDR3 contains 16 residues. The V segment lost 2 bases and the J segment 3 bases; nucleotides outside the gene matches: 8. CDR1 and CDR2 (germline): GTSNPN, SVGIG (reference sequence). In DNA, the CDR3 is TGTGCCTGGAGTTCCATGGGACTAGCGGATAAAGAGACCCAGTACTTC. Translated, it gives CAWSSMGLADKETQYF.

This clone was recorded a few times. V and J are TRBV19 and TRBJ2-2, with a tentative D call TRBD1 (6 bases). This CDR3 contains 15 residues. The ends were cut back, 5 bases at V and 6 bases at J, with 16 bases in the middle. The germline gives CDR1 LNHDA, CDR2 SQIVND (reference sequence). CDR3 protein: CASSPTQGFSGELFF. Here the CDR3 DNA reads TGTGCCAGTAGTCCAACACAGGGTTTTTCCGGGGAGCTGTTTTTT.

The V call is TRBV27, the J call TRBJ1-6; D gene unclear. The CDR3 extends over 13 amino acids. Between the trimmed V and J ends, which lost 8 bases and 8 bases, there was a span of 13 bases. The germline V gene has CDR1 MNHEY and CDR2 SMNVEV (reference sequence). CDR3 region: CASRSPSDSPLHF. In nucleotides, the CDR3 is TGTGCCAGCCGGAGTCCCTCGGATTCACCCCTCCACTTT.

V and J are TRBV7-2 and TRBJ2-5, with 7 bases matching TRBD1. J was trimmed by 0 bases and V by 6 bases; bases with no gene match: 7. Germline V gene sequence: CDR1 SGHTA, CDR2 FQGNSA. The CDR3 contains 15 residues. CDR3 sequence: CASRRQGSYQETQYF. Written as DNA, the CDR3 is TGTGCCAGCAGGCGACAGGGCTCGTACCAAGAGACCCAGTACTTC. Together with reference TRBV7-2 and TRBJ2-5, the CDR3 gives the full variable domain: GAGVSQSPSNKVTEKGKDVELRCDPISGHTALYWYRQSLGQGLEFLIYFQGNSAPDKSGLPSDRFSAERTGGSVSTLTIQRTQQEDSAVYLCASRRQGSYQETQYFGPGTRLLVL.

The CDR3 region has the DNA TGTGCGACAACCACTCGCGTATCCGAGCAGTACTTC. Amino acids: CATTTRVSEQYF. The chain joins TRBV2 to TRBJ2-7; D uncertain. Germline assignment: CDR1 SNHLY and CDR2 FYNNEI. The CDR3 sequence is 12 residues long.

This clone has just a few counts. J is TRBJ2-1 and V is TRBV11-2, with 9 bases matching TRBD2. Germline CDR1 SGHAT, CDR2 FQNNGV. V was clipped by 0 bases and J by 12 bases; unmatched bases: 15. There are 17 residues in the CDR3. CDR3 DNA: TGTGCCAGCAGCTTAGATCCCCCTAGCGGGACCTCTTTGGGGCAGTTCTTC. It translates to CASSLDPPSGTSLGQFF.

The chain carries TRBV9 and TRBJ2-7; maybe TRBD1 (6 bases). CDR1 is SGDLS and CDR2 is YYNGEE in the germline V gene. CDR3 length: 11 residues. V lost 7 bases and J lost 6, with 11 bases in between. This CDR3 is CASGRGVEQYF. The DNA of the CDR3 is TGTGCCAGCGGCAGGGGCGTCGAGCAGTACTTC.